The 19 T cell receptor beta chains below all came from one sample that was sequenced in a study of Ad26.COV2.S vaccination and SARS-CoV-2 variants. Sequencing used immunoSEQ multiplex PCR; TCRdb keeps in-frame clones, though not all of them. The data contain more than 300,000 clones, about 86% of them singletons. The treatment is: 15 to 20 received Ad26.COV2.S at low or high dose, single or two shots; several received placebo; per-sample allocation not given. All samples were drawn on day 63, counting from the first vaccine or placebo injection. The material sequenced was peripheral blood, taken in a trial of Ad26.COV2.S vaccine versus placebo. These receptors were taken from a person aged 18-65 years who received the Ad26.COV2.S COVID-19 vaccine or a placebo.

The chain employs TRBV19 and TRBJ1-1; 7 nucleotides agree with TRBD1. V gave up 4 bases and J gave up 4 bases; unmatched junction bases: 9. The CDR3 spans 15 residues. The germline gives CDR1 LNHDA, CDR2 SQIVND (reference sequence). The DNA for the CDR3 is TGTGCCAGTAGTAAGCCGGGACAGCGTATCACTGAAGCTTTCTTT. Translating gives CASSKPGQRITEAFF.

This rearrangement joins TRBV11-2 to TRBJ1-2; possibly TRBD1 for D (5 bases). Trimming left V 0 bases short and J 4 bases short, with 9 bases between. The V gene's germline CDR1 is SGHAT and CDR2 FQNNGV. The CDR3 sequence is 14 residues long. CDR3 in amino acids: CASSLEGTGYGYTF. DNA of the CDR3: TGTGCCAGCAGCTTAGAGGGAACAGGCTATGGCTACACCTTC.

V and J are TRBV7-2 and TRBJ1-2; unclear D gene. This CDR3 spans 15 amino acids. V was clipped by 4 bases and J by 2 bases, with 14 bases between them. Germline-derived CDR1 and CDR2 are SGHTA and FQGNSA. CDR3 sequence: CASSYSDRNNYGYTF. The CDR3 nucleotides read TGTGCCAGCAGCTACTCGGACCGTAACAACTATGGCTACACCTTC.

The DNA for the CDR3 is TGCAGTGCTACTAGGGCAGATACGCAGTATTTT. Translated, it gives CSATRADTQYF. This chain uses TRBV20-1 with TRBJ2-3; no firm D call. CDR3 size: 11 residues. V lost 4 bases and J lost 4, with 6 bases in between. CDR1 is DFQATT and CDR2 is SNEGSKA in the germline V gene (reference sequence).

This chain joins TRBV7-2 and TRBJ1-5; tentative D call: TRBD1 (6 bases). V shed 1 base and J shed 6 bases, with 16 bases lying between them. Germline lookup yields CDR1 SGHTA and CDR2 FQGNSA. This CDR3 contains 16 residues. CDR3 coding DNA: TGTGCCAGCAGCTTAGATTCCCCAGGGGCAATTCAGCCCCAGCATTTT. It translates to CASSLDSPGAIQPQHF. The whole variable domain, remainder taken from reference TRBV7-2 and TRBJ1-5, is GAGVSQSPSNKVTEKGKDVELRCDPISGHTALYWYRQSLGQGLEFLIYFQGNSAPDKSGLPSDRFSAERTGGSVSTLTIQRTQQEDSAVYLCASSLDSPGAIQPQHFGDGTRLSIL.

This chain uses TRBV2 with TRBJ2-1, with D possibly TRBD2 on 5 matching bases. Germline CDR1 is SNHLY and CDR2 is FYNNEI. Trimming removed 4 bases from V and 13 bases from J, with 8 bases in between. The CDR3 is 10 residues long. The CDR3 DNA is TGTGCCAGCAGTGCGGGGAAACAGTTCTTC. Translating it yields CASSAGKQFF. Based on the CDR3 plus reference TRBV2 and TRBJ2-1, the full variable domain is EPEVTQTPSHQVTQMGQEVILRCVPISNHLYFYWYRQILGQKVEFLVSFYNNEISEKSEIFDDQFSVERPDGSNFTLKIRSTKLEDSAMYFCASSAGKQFFGPGTRLTVL.

The chain is built from TRBV19 and TRBJ1-1, with 8 positions matching TRBD1. Losses at the gene ends were 4 bases for V and 4 bases for J; bases not matched to a gene: 5. Germline V gene lookup returns CDR1 LNHDA and CDR2 SQIVND (reference sequence). CDR3 size: 14 residues. The CDR3 loop is CASSSTGGPTEAFF. In DNA form, the CDR3 reads TGTGCCAGTAGTAGCACAGGGGGTCCCACTGAAGCTTTCTTT.

The CDR3 sequence: CSASPDPGEKLFF. The CDR3, as DNA: TGCAGTGCTAGTCCCGATCCTGGGGAAAAACTGTTTTTT. V usage is TRBV20-1 and J usage is TRBJ1-4; D remains ambiguous. This CDR3 contains 13 residues. V was shortened by 3 bases and J by 8 bases, with 13 bases between the two germline ends. CDR1 and CDR2 from the germline V gene are DFQATT and SNEGSKA (reference sequence).

The rearrangement joins TRBV30 to TRBJ2-7; TRBD2 aligns across 11 bases. The junction had 10 bases not matched to a gene; V was cut back by 7 bases and J by 2 bases. Germline V CDR1 and CDR2: GTSNPN, SVGIG (reference sequence). The CDR3 sequence is 15 residues long. This CDR3 is CASHIGTSGTYEQYF. CDR3 sequence (DNA): TGTGCCTCACACATAGGGACTAGCGGCACCTACGAGCAGTACTTC.

This chain connects TRBV4-1 to TRBJ1-5; 8 positions match TRBD1. The V gene's germline CDR1 is MGHRA and CDR2 YSYEKL. Trimming removed 2 bases from V and 4 bases from J; junction bases left unmatched: 10. This CDR3 is built from 17 residues. CDR3 coding DNA: TGCGCCAGCAGCCAACAAGGGACAGGTAATAGGAATCAGCCCCAGCATTTT. Translation gives CASSQQGTGNRNQPQHF.

This chain joins TRBV7-2 and TRBJ1-1; D may be TRBD1 (6 bases). CDR3 length equals 13 residues. Trimming cost V 1 base and J 7 bases, with 10 bases left between them. In germline, CDR1 is SGHTA, CDR2 FQGNSA. The CDR3 bases are TGTGCCAGCAGCTTAGGGGGACAAGTTGAAGCTTTCTTT. Translated: CASSLGGQVEAFF.

The chain couples TRBV18 to TRBJ2-7; D might be TRBD1 or TRBD2, each matching 5 bases. The CDR3 has 16 residues. Deletions cut 3 bases from V and 1 base from J, with 16 bases between. Germline V CDR1 and CDR2: KGHSH, LQKENI. Written as DNA, the CDR3 is TGTGCCAGCTCACCGGGGCCAGGGACCACGTCCTACGAGCAGTACTTC. It yields the protein CASSPGPGTTSYEQYF.

The chain has TRBV6-2 or TRBV6-3 and TRBJ2-7, with TRBD2 matching over 12 bases. Germline V gives CDR1 MNHEY, CDR2 SVGEGT. CDR3 size: 15 residues. The J segment lost 0 bases and the V segment lost 5 bases, leaving 2 bases of the junction unmatched. The DNA for the CDR3 is TGTGCCAGCAGTCAGACTAGCGGGGGCTCCTACGAGCAGTACTTC. Protein product: CASSQTSGGSYEQYF.

The V gene is TRBV5-1, the J gene TRBJ1-6; no firm D call. This CDR3 has 14 amino acids. Germline loops: CDR1 SGHRS, CDR2 YFSETQ. V was pared by 0 bases and J by 5 bases, with 6 bases between. CDR3 in amino acids: CASSLGQHNSPLHF. The CDR3 region has the DNA TGCGCCAGCAGCTTGGGTCAACATAATTCACCCCTCCACTTT.

CDR3 amino acids: CASSLEARRGFAEAFF. As DNA, the CDR3 is TGTGCCAGCAGCTTAGAAGCACGTCGTGGTTTTGCTGAAGCTTTCTTT. J is TRBJ1-1 and V is TRBV11-2; unclear D gene. Germline V gene data show CDR1 as SGHAT and CDR2 as FQNNGV. The CDR3 covers 16 residues. The V end lost 0 bases, the J end lost 6 bases, and 17 bases lay between the germline ends.

V usage is TRBV2 and J usage is TRBJ2-3, with a weak D call TRBD1 (6 bases). Germline V gene data show CDR1 as SNHLY and CDR2 as FYNNEI. V shed 4 bases and J shed 1 base, with 12 bases lying between them. The CDR3 contains 15 residues. DNA for the CDR3: TGTGCCAGCAGTGTAGGGGGATTACGCACAGATACGCAGTATTTT. This codes for CASSVGGLRTDTQYF.

The CDR3 bases are TGTGCCACCCAACCGGGTATCTATGGCTACACCTTC. It is translated as CATQPGIYGYTF. The chain carries TRBV12-3 or TRBV12-4 and TRBJ1-2; D remains unclear. CDR3 length: 12 amino acids. The V gene lost 10 bases and the J gene lost 4 bases, with 13 bases spanning the gap.

The chain combines TRBV6-5 with TRBJ2-7; the D gene is possibly TRBD1 (6 bases). The CDR3 is 15 residues long. The germline V gene has CDR1 MNHEY and CDR2 SVGAGI. Trimming took off 6 bases at V and 4 bases at J, with 19 bases between the two ends. In nucleotides, the CDR3 is TGTGCCAGCAGCCAAACAGGGCTGGGGGTATACGAGCAGTACTTC. Translated, it gives CASSQTGLGVYEQYF.

V usage is TRBV6-2 or TRBV6-3 and J usage is TRBJ2-7; TRBD1 matches at 9 bases. V trimming: 5 bases; J trimming: 0 bases; junction bases outside the gene matches: 2. Germline V gene data show CDR1 as MNHEY and CDR2 as SVGEGT. The CDR3 is 14 residues long. The CDR3 sequence is CASSGQGSSYEQYF. As DNA, the CDR3 is TGTGCCAGCAGTGGACAGGGGAGCTCCTACGAGCAGTACTTC.